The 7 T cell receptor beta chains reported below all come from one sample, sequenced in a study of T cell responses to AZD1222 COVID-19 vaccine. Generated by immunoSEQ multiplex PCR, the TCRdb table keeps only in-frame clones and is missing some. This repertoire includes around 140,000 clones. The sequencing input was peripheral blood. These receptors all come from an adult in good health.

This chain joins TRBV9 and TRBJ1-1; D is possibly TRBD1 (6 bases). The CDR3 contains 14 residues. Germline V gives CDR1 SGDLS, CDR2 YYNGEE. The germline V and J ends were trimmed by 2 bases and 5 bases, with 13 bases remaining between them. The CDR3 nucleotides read TGTGCCAGCAGCGTGGGGGCAGGGAGGACTGAAGCTTTCTTT. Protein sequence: CASSVGAGRTEAFF.

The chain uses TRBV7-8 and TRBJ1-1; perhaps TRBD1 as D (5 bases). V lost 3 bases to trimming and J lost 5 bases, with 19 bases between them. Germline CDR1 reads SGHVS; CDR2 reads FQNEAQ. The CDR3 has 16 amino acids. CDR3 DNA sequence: TGTGCCAGCAGCTTCAGTCCATCGGGGGATGCAACTGAAGCTTTCTTT. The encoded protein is CASSFSPSGDATEAFF.

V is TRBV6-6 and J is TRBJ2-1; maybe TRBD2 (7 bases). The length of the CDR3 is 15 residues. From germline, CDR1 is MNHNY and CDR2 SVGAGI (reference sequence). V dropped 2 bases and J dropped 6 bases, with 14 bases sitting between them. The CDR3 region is CASSYRTRGFNEQFF. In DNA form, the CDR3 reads TGTGCCAGCAGTTACAGGACTAGGGGGTTCAATGAGCAGTTCTTC.

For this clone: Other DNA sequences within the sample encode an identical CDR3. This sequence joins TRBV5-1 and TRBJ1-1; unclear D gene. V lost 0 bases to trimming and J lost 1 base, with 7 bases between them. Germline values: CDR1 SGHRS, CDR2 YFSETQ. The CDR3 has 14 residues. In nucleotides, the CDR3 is TGCGCCAGCAGCTTGGACGGTTGGAACACTGAAGCTTTCTTT. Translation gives CASSLDGWNTEAFF.

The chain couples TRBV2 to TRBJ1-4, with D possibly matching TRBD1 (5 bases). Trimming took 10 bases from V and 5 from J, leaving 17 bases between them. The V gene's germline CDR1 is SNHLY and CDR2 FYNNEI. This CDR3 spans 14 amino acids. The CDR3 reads CATNRDGVNEKLFF. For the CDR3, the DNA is TGTGCCACAAACCGGGACGGAGTAAATGAAAAACTGTTTTTT.

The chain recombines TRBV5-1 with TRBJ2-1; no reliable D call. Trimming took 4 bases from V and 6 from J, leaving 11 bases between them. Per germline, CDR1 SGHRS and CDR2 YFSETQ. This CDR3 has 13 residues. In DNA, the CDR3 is TGCGCCAGCAGCCCTGCCAACTCCAATGAGCAGTTCTTC. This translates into CASSPANSNEQFF.

This chain's CDR3 is CATSDFWRGYTF. CDR3 sequence (DNA): TGTGCCACCAGTGATTTTTGGCGAGGCTACACCTTC. The chain links TRBV24-1 to TRBJ1-2; D not certain. The CDR3 runs to 12 residues. Germline loops: CDR1 KGHDR, CDR2 SFDVKD. The ends were cut back, 1 base at V and 8 bases at J, with 7 bases in the middle.